These 21 T cell receptor beta chains originate from one sample sequenced in a study of radiotherapy plus CTLA-4 blockade in lung cancer. Using immunoSEQ multiplex PCR, the repertoire was profiled, and TCRdb retains in-frame clones only, with some absent. The profile shows some 50,000 clones, 84% of them singletons. This sample comprised peripheral blood, obtained from a patient treated with radiotherapy plus ipilimumab. All receptors derive from a human donor with non-small cell lung cancer whose response to radiotherapy plus ipilimumab could not be evaluated.

This clone occurred once. The chain couples TRBV27 to TRBJ1-1; no clear D. In germline, CDR1 is MNHEY, CDR2 SMNVEV (reference sequence). This CDR3 is built from 13 residues. V was cut by 5 bases and J by 1 base, with 8 bases left in between. The DNA of the CDR3 is TGTGCCAGCAGTCATACTCAGAACACTGAAGCTTTCTTT. Amino acid sequence: CASSHTQNTEAFF.

V gene TRBV7-2 combines with J gene TRBJ2-7; weak D call: TRBD2 (6 bases). The CDR3 spans 14 residues. The ends were cut back, 5 bases at V and 2 bases at J, with 13 bases in the middle. CDR1 is SGHTA, CDR2 FQGNSA, per germline. The CDR3 region has the DNA TGTGCCAGCAGCCTGCTGGCGGGAACCTACGAGCAGTACTTC. It codes for CASSLLAGTYEQYF.

This clone was detected once. The rearrangement uses TRBV4-3 and TRBJ1-2; 10 bases map to TRBD1. With 1 base clipped from V and 3 bases from J, the junction kept 5 bases outside the gene matches. In germline, CDR1 is LGHNA, CDR2 YSLEER. The CDR3 spans 16 residues. In nucleotides, the CDR3 is TGCGCCAGCAGCCAAGGGCCGGGACAGGGGCACTATGGCTACACCTTC. Translation gives CASSQGPGQGHYGYTF.

The chain uses TRBV10-3 and TRBJ1-3, with no clear D. From germline, CDR1 is ENHRY and CDR2 SYGVKD. The CDR3 is made up of 13 amino acids. Trimming cost V 0 bases and J 9 bases, with 9 bases left between them. CDR3 amino acids: CAISESGVRTIYF. The CDR3 DNA is TGTGCCATCAGTGAGTCTGGAGTGCGCACCATATATTTT.

The CDR3 loop is CATNRGGGEGYF. The CDR3 DNA reads as TGTGCCACAAATAGAGGGGGCGGTGAGGGGTACTTC. V and J are TRBV28 and TRBJ2-5, with TRBD1 matching 7 bases. Germline lookup yields CDR1 MDHEN and CDR2 SYDVKM. The CDR3 runs to 12 residues. J gave up 13 bases and V 10 bases, and 15 bases lay outside the gene matches.

The CDR3 reads CASSERSTNEKLFF. The CDR3 nucleotides are TGTGCCAGCAGTGAGCGGTCAACTAATGAAAAACTGTTTTTT. The V and J genes are TRBV2 and TRBJ1-4; no clear D. V shed 3 bases and J shed 0 bases, with 5 bases lying between them. CDR1 and CDR2 (germline): SNHLY, FYNNEI. This CDR3 is built from 14 residues.

The table lists this clone with a few counts. CDR3 sequence reads: CASSKAGGYNEQFF. CDR3 in DNA: TGTGCCAGCAGTAAAGCGGGAGGATACAATGAGCAGTTCTTC. The V and J genes are TRBV6-5 and TRBJ2-1; 9 bases align to TRBD2. Germline loops: CDR1 MNHEY, CDR2 SVGAGI. CDR3 length: 14 amino acids. The junction had 3 bases not matched to a gene; V was cut back by 5 bases and J by 4 bases.

The J gene is TRBJ2-7, the V gene TRBV7-9, with 7 nucleotides matching TRBD1. Germline loops: CDR1 SEHNR, CDR2 FQNEAQ (reference sequence). The CDR3 loop spans 14 amino acids. The junction had 6 bases not matched to a gene; V was cut back by 1 base and J by 6 bases. The CDR3 loop is CASSLVTGYGEQYF. Here the CDR3 DNA reads TGTGCCAGCAGCTTAGTGACAGGGTATGGCGAGCAGTACTTC.

This clone was seen only once. This chain connects TRBV9 to TRBJ2-1; 11 nucleotides align to TRBD2. Germline assignment: CDR1 SGDLS and CDR2 YYNGEE. V was clipped by 0 bases and J by 1 base; unmatched bases: 3. The CDR3 loop spans 17 amino acids. The CDR3 coding sequence is TGTGCCAGCAGCGTAGGGACTAGCGGGTCATCCTACAATGAGCAGTTCTTC. Protein sequence: CASSVGTSGSSYNEQFF.

This rearrangement joins TRBV4-2 to TRBJ1-2; D gene uncertain. The length of the CDR3 is 14 residues. With 5 bases removed from V and 8 bases from J, the gap between germline ends came to 18 bases. Germline CDR1 LGHNA, CDR2 YNFKEQ. In DNA form, the CDR3 reads TGTGCCAGCAGCGCTCGAAAAGAGGGTCCGGGCTACACCTTC. It yields the protein CASSARKEGPGYTF.

The chain joins TRBV6-1 to TRBJ2-7, with 9 nucleotides matching TRBD1. Germline-derived CDR1 and CDR2 are MNHNS and SASEGT. With 4 bases clipped from V and 2 bases from J, the junction kept 6 bases outside the gene matches. The CDR3 totals 15 residues. The CDR3 is CASSGPDRGTYEQYF. The CDR3, as DNA: TGTGCCAGCAGTGGACCCGACAGGGGGACCTACGAGCAGTACTTC.

Relative to its sample, this clone is medium-sized. J is TRBJ2-7 and V is TRBV6-6; TRBD2 matches at 14 bases. The germline gives CDR1 MNHNY, CDR2 SVGAGI (reference sequence). The CDR3 has 16 amino acids. The ends lost 5 bases at V and 5 bases at J; junction bases unmatched: 8. This CDR3 is CASSTGTSGSLDEQYF. The CDR3 bases are TGTGCCAGCAGTACCGGGACTAGCGGGAGCCTGGACGAGCAGTACTTC.

This clone was observed once. The chain employs TRBV4-2 and TRBJ2-5; 11 nucleotides align to TRBD1. Germline V gene data show CDR1 as LGHNA and CDR2 as YNFKEQ. The CDR3 is 16 amino acids. With V trimmed by 2 bases and J by 5 bases, 7 bases remained unmatched. As DNA, the CDR3 is TGTGCCAGCAGCCAACCAAGGGACAGGGGGAGGGAGACCCAGTACTTC. It encodes CASSQPRDRGRETQYF.

The genes are TRBV29-1 and TRBJ2-7, with D possibly being TRBD1 (6 bases). Per germline, CDR1 SQVTM and CDR2 ANQGSEA. The CDR3 has 13 residues. Trimming shortened V by 7 bases and J by 0 bases, and 13 bases separated the two germline ends. CDR3 amino acids: CSAQTGSSYEQYF. CDR3 coding DNA: TGCAGCGCTCAGACAGGCAGCTCCTACGAGCAGTACTTC.

CDR3: CASSFERSGYNEQFF. CDR3 bases: TGTGCCAGCAGTTTTGAGCGTTCGGGTTACAATGAGCAGTTCTTC. The chain joins TRBV27 to TRBJ2-1; D is uncertain. V was pared by 3 bases and J by 4 bases, with 13 bases between. CDR1 is MNHEY and CDR2 is SMNVEV in the germline V gene (reference sequence). The CDR3 is made up of 15 amino acids.

Comments on this clone: The same CDR3 arises from other DNA sequences in this sample as well. The chain recombines TRBV29-1 with TRBJ2-1; D is perhaps TRBD1 (7 bases). The V gene lost 8 bases and the J gene lost 2 bases, with 13 bases spanning the gap. The germline gives CDR1 SQVTM, CDR2 ANQGSEA. The CDR3 covers 13 residues. CDR3 in amino acids: CSIQGGAYNEQFF. The CDR3 nucleotides are TGCAGCATCCAGGGGGGCGCCTACAATGAGCAGTTCTTC.

The chain has TRBV7-3 and TRBJ2-3; 11 positions agree with TRBD2. With 4 bases clipped from V and 10 bases from J, the junction kept 7 bases outside the gene matches. CDR1 SGHTA and CDR2 FQGTGA come from the germline V gene. The length of the CDR3 is 14 residues. Here the CDR3 reads CASSSLAGDGPQYF. The CDR3 DNA reads TGTGCCAGCAGCTCACTAGCGGGAGATGGTCCGCAGTATTTT.

The chain employs TRBV9 and TRBJ2-2; possibly TRBD1 for D (5 bases). Trimming pared 0 bases from V and 1 base from J, leaving 10 bases between. The CDR3 contains 16 residues. Looked up from germline, CDR1 is SGDLS and CDR2 is YYNGEE. CDR3 amino acids: CASSVGRQGNTGELFF. CDR3 bases: TGTGCCAGCAGCGTAGGTCGGCAGGGGAACACCGGGGAGCTGTTTTTT. Drawing the rest from reference TRBV9 and TRBJ2-2, the complete variable domain is DSGVTQTPKHLITATGQRVTLRCSPRSGDLSVYWYQQSLDQGLQFLIQYYNGEERAKGNILERFSAQQFPDLHSELNLSSLELGDSALYFCASSVGRQGNTGELFFGEGSRLTVL.

This clone occurred a few times. The rearrangement links TRBV14 to TRBJ2-1, with 13 positions matching TRBD2. The germline V gene encodes CDR1 SGHDN and CDR2 FVKESK. J gave up 2 bases and V 5 bases, and 3 bases lay outside the gene matches. The CDR3 runs 16 residues. The CDR3 DNA reads as TGTGCCAGCAGCAGACTAGCGGGAGGCACCTACAATGAGCAGTTCTTC. Translating it yields CASSRLAGGTYNEQFF.

The genes are TRBV30 and TRBJ2-1; 7 nucleotides align to TRBD2. The CDR3 has 14 residues. Germline assignment: CDR1 GTSNPN and CDR2 SVGIG (reference sequence). Trimming cost V 0 bases and J 10 bases; bases outside gene matches: 9. The CDR3 coding sequence is TGTGCCTGGAGTGTCTATGGACTAGAGGGCGAGCAGTTCTTC. This gives the protein CAWSVYGLEGEQFF.

V is TRBV6-1 and J is TRBJ1-1; weak D call: TRBD1 (5 bases). The germline V gene has CDR1 MNHNS and CDR2 SASEGT. Trimming took off 3 bases at V and 4 bases at J, with 6 bases between the two ends. The CDR3 contains 12 residues. The CDR3 coding sequence is TGTGCCAGCAGTGAGGGGGGCACTGAAGCTTTCTTT. Protein product: CASSEGGTEAFF.